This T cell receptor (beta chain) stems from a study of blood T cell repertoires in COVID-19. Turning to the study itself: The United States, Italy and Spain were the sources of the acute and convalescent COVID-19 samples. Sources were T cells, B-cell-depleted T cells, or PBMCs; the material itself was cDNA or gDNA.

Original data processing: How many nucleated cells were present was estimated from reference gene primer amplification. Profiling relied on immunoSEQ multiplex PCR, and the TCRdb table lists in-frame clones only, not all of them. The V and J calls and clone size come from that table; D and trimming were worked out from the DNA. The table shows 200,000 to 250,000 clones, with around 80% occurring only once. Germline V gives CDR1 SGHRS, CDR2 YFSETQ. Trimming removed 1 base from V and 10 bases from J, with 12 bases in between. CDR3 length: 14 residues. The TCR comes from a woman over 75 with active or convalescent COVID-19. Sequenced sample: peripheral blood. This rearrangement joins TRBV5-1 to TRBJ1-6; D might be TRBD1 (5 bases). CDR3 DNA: TGCGCCAGCAGCTTGTGGCAGGGTGGATCACCCCTCCACTTT. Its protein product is CASSLWQGGSPLHF.